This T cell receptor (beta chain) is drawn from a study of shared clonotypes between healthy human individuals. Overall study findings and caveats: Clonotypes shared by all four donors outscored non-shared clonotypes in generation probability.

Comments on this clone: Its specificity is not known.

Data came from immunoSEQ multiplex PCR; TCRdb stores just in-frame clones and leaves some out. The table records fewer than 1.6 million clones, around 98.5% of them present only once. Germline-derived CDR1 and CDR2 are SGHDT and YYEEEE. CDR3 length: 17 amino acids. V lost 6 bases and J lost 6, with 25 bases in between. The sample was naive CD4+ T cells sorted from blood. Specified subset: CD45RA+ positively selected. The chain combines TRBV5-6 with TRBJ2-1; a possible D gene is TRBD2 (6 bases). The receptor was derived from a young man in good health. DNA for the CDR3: TGTGCCAGCAACTCCCCGGGGGACGGGGTTTACGGCAATGAGCAGTTCTTC. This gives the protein CASNSPGDGVYGNEQFF.